The rows below give T cell receptor beta chains drawn from one sample of a study of OX40 agonist ivuxolimab in advanced cancers. The data were produced by immunoSEQ multiplex PCR, yet TCRdb's version contains in-frame clones alone and is incomplete. The sample has tens of thousands of clones; 75% to 90% are singletons. The sequenced sample was CD4+ or CD8+ T cells sorted from blood, obtained in a trial of the OX40 agonist ivuxolimab. The receptors here all came from an adult with an advanced solid tumor such as melanoma, head and neck, liver or kidney cancer. Each CDR3 is given with its conserved first and last residue. Fields, in order: CDR3 DNA, CDR3 protein, J gene, V gene, D gene, clone size. A D gene is named only where the DNA matches it firmly. Only some rows state a clone size, as once, few, many or a class for expanded clones.

DNA: TGCGCCAGCAGCCTGACAGGGAGGGATGGCTACACCTTC
CDR3: CASSLTGRDGYTF
J: TRBJ1-2
V: TRBV5-1
D: TRBD1
size: -

DNA: TGTGCCAGCAGCGGTTTTCGACAGGGTTATGAGCAGTTCTTC
CDR3: CASSGFRQGYEQFF
J: TRBJ2-1
V: TRBV11-2
D: TRBD1
size: -

DNA: TGTGCCAGCAGCTTAGGGGGTAGCGGGATCTACGAGCAGTACTTC
CDR3: CASSLGGSGIYEQYF
J: TRBJ2-7
V: TRBV7-2
D: TRBD2
size: -

DNA: TGTGCCAGCAGTTTATCGCTTGGTTATGGCTACACCTTC
CDR3: CASSLSLGYGYTF
J: TRBJ1-2
V: TRBV27
D: -
size: few

DNA: TGTGCCTGGAATCTCCTCAGGGAAAAACTGTTTTTT
CDR3: CAWNLLREKLFF
J: TRBJ1-4
V: TRBV30
D: -
size: -

DNA: TGTGCCACCAGCAGAGCCATCGTGTTAGACGGAGACTACGAGCAGTACTTC
CDR3: CATSRAIVLDGDYEQYF
J: TRBJ2-7
V: TRBV15
D: -
size: -

DNA: TGTGCCAGCAGCTTAATGGCAGGGGACACCGGGGAGCTGTTTTTT
CDR3: CASSLMAGDTGELFF
J: TRBJ2-2
V: TRBV7-3
D: -
size: -

DNA: TGTGCCAGTAGTTCCCAGGGGAACACTGAAGCTTTCTTT
CDR3: CASSSQGNTEAFF
J: TRBJ1-1
V: TRBV19
D: -
size: -

DNA: TGTGCCAGCAGCTACGGGGACACCGGGGAGCTGTTTTTT
CDR3: CASSYGDTGELFF
J: TRBJ2-2
V: TRBV11-2
D: -
size: -

DNA: TGTGCCAGCAGTGAACGAAGCGGGAGCCGAGATACGCAGTATTTT
CDR3: CASSERSGSRDTQYF
J: TRBJ2-3
V: TRBV6-1
D: TRBD2
size: -

DNA: TGTGCCAGCAGCTTAGGAGGGGGGGCCAGGTCCTACAATGAGCAGTTCTTC
CDR3: CASSLGGGARSYNEQFF
J: TRBJ2-1
V: TRBV7-2
D: -
size: -

DNA: TGTGCCAGCAGGATAGCGGGGTCCACCGGGGAGCTGTTTTTT
CDR3: CASRIAGSTGELFF
J: TRBJ2-2
V: TRBV27
D: TRBD2
size: -

DNA: TGCGCCAGCACCCAAACGGGACAGCCAGTTAGGAGCTCCTACAATGAGCAGTTCTTC
CDR3: CASTQTGQPVRSSYNEQFF
J: TRBJ2-1
V: TRBV5-1
D: TRBD1
size: -

DNA: TGCGCCAGCAGCCCCGTTGGGGCGTACGAGCAGTACTTC
CDR3: CASSPVGAYEQYF
J: TRBJ2-7
V: TRBV4-1
D: -
size: few

DNA: TGTGCCAGCTCACGGGACAGGGGGAGGACAGATACGCAGTATTTT
CDR3: CASSRDRGRTDTQYF
J: TRBJ2-3
V: TRBV18
D: TRBD1
size: -

DNA: TGTGCCAGCAGTTTCGGGACAGACACTGAAGCTTTCTTT
CDR3: CASSFGTDTEAFF
J: TRBJ1-1
V: TRBV11-2
D: TRBD1
size: -

DNA: TGTGCCAGCAGCCGAGGCCCCCGGGACGAGGTATATGGCTACACCTTC
CDR3: CASSRGPRDEVYGYTF
J: TRBJ1-2
V: TRBV4-2
D: -
size: -

DNA: TGCGCCAGCAGTCAAGCGGTCGGAGGGGCCGCGAAAAGGTTCTTC
CDR3: CASSQAVGGAAKRFF
J: TRBJ2-1
V: TRBV23-1
D: -
size: -

DNA: TGCGCCAGCAGCCAGGGTGGCATGGACAGAAGCTACGAGCAGTACTTC
CDR3: CASSQGGMDRSYEQYF
J: TRBJ2-7
V: TRBV4-1
D: -
size: -

DNA: TGTGCCAGCAGCGGGGGACTAGCGTATTACAATGAGCAGTTCTTC
CDR3: CASSGGLAYYNEQFF
J: TRBJ2-1
V: TRBV9
D: TRBD2
size: -

DNA: TGTGCCAGCAGCTTAGGTACGGGCGGCTCCTACGAGCAGTACTTC
CDR3: CASSLGTGGSYEQYF
J: TRBJ2-7
V: TRBV11-2
D: -
size: -

DNA: TGTGCCAGCAGCTTGGGACTAGCGGGACTCAATGAGCAGTTCTTC
CDR3: CASSLGLAGLNEQFF
J: TRBJ2-1
V: TRBV5-4
D: TRBD2
size: -

DNA: TGTGCCTGGATAGGGGGCACTGAAGCTTTCTTT
CDR3: CAWIGGTEAFF
J: TRBJ1-1
V: TRBV30
D: -
size: -

DNA: TGTGCCAGCAGCCCCACTAGCGGAGAAGAGACCCAGTACTTC
CDR3: CASSPTSGEETQYF
J: TRBJ2-5
V: TRBV7-2
D: TRBD2
size: -

DNA: TGCGCCAGCAGTGACGAGGGGGTTGCGACTAGCGAAGAGACCCAGTACTTC
CDR3: CASSDEGVATSEETQYF
J: TRBJ2-5
V: TRBV10-2
D: TRBD2
size: -

DNA: TGTGCCAGCAGCTTGGACAGGGGTGACACTGAAGCTTTCTTT
CDR3: CASSLDRGDTEAFF
J: TRBJ1-1
V: TRBV5-6
D: TRBD1
size: -

DNA: TGCGCCAGCAGCTCACTTTCTCGCGGGAGTGGAACCGGGGAGCTGTTTTTT
CDR3: CASSSLSRGSGTGELFF
J: TRBJ2-2
V: TRBV5-1
D: TRBD2
size: -

DNA: TGTGCCAGTAGTCCCTGGGGGCCCCTCCAGGGAACCGGGGAGCTGTTTTTT
CDR3: CASSPWGPLQGTGELFF
J: TRBJ2-2
V: TRBV19
D: -
size: -

DNA: TGTGCCAGCAGCTTATCCAATGAGCAGTTCTTC
CDR3: CASSLSNEQFF
J: TRBJ2-1
V: TRBV7-9
D: -
size: -

DNA: TGTGCCAGCAGCCAAGGACTAGCGGACACAGATACGCAGTATTTT
CDR3: CASSQGLADTDTQYF
J: TRBJ2-3
V: TRBV4-2
D: TRBD2
size: -

DNA: TGTGCCTGGATTCGGACCTATAATTCACCCCTCCACTTT
CDR3: CAWIRTYNSPLHF
J: TRBJ1-6
V: TRBV30
D: -
size: -

DNA: TGTGCCAGCAGCAAGGACCGAGACAATGAGCAGTTCTTC
CDR3: CASSKDRDNEQFF
J: TRBJ2-1
V: TRBV7-6
D: -
size: -

DNA: TGTGCCAGCAGTGAAGGATTGGGGAGGGTTCGGGAGACCCAGTACTTC
CDR3: CASSEGLGRVRETQYF
J: TRBJ2-5
V: TRBV6-1
D: TRBD2
size: -

DNA: TGTGCCAGTAGTACGGGGGGGAGTTATCCTTACGAGCAGTACTTC
CDR3: CASSTGGSYPYEQYF
J: TRBJ2-7
V: TRBV19
D: TRBD2
size: -

DNA: TGTGCCAGCAGTGAAGCGGGGACAGAAGCTGGCTATGGCTACACCTTC
CDR3: CASSEAGTEAGYGYTF
J: TRBJ1-2
V: TRBV6-1
D: TRBD1
size: -

DNA: TGTGCCAGCAGCCAAGAGGGCGGGGGCCGCAATCAGCCCCAGCATTTT
CDR3: CASSQEGGGRNQPQHF
J: TRBJ1-5
V: TRBV4-2
D: -
size: few

DNA: TGCGCCAGCAGCCAAGATCTTCAGGGGAGCTCCTACAATGAGCAGTTCTTC
CDR3: CASSQDLQGSSYNEQFF
J: TRBJ2-1
V: TRBV4-3
D: -
size: -

DNA: TGTGCCAGCGGGGATCCAGGCACCGGGGAGCTGTTTTTT
CDR3: CASGDPGTGELFF
J: TRBJ2-2
V: TRBV5-6
D: -
size: -

DNA: TGTGCCACCCAACCAGGGCTCGAGCCCTACGAGCAGTACTTC
CDR3: CATQPGLEPYEQYF
J: TRBJ2-7
V: TRBV7-2
D: -
size: -

DNA: TGTGCCAGCAGTTACTCGGGGGAAGTCGGTCAGCCCCAGCATTTT
CDR3: CASSYSGEVGQPQHF
J: TRBJ1-5
V: TRBV6-5
D: -
size: -

DNA: TGTGCCAGCAGCCCCTCAAGTCACACCGGGGAGCTGTTTTTT
CDR3: CASSPSSHTGELFF
J: TRBJ2-2
V: TRBV5-4
D: -
size: once

DNA: TGTGCCAGTATGGGTTTGGGGACCACTGAAGCTTTCTTT
CDR3: CASMGLGTTEAFF
J: TRBJ1-1
V: TRBV19
D: -
size: -

DNA: TGTGCCAGCAGCGTAGCCGGGAGAGCGGAGACCCAGTACTTC
CDR3: CASSVAGRAETQYF
J: TRBJ2-5
V: TRBV9
D: -
size: -

DNA: TGCGCCAGCAGCTTGATTCTGGGGACAGGGCAGTACTTC
CDR3: CASSLILGTGQYF
J: TRBJ2-7
V: TRBV5-1
D: TRBD1
size: many

DNA: TGTGCCAGCAGCTTAAAAGGTATGCAGCCCCAGCATTTT
CDR3: CASSLKGMQPQHF
J: TRBJ1-5
V: TRBV7-9
D: -
size: -

DNA: TGCGCCAGCAGCCTTAGCGGGGTGAACACCGGGGAGCTGTTTTTT
CDR3: CASSLSGVNTGELFF
J: TRBJ2-2
V: TRBV5-1
D: TRBD2
size: -

DNA: TGCAGCTTTAAGGACAATGAGCAGTTCTTC
CDR3: CSFKDNEQFF
J: TRBJ2-1
V: TRBV20-1
D: -
size: -

DNA: TGTGCCAGCAGCTCGTTTCGGGACAGGGGATCCAAGAGACCCCAGTACTTC
CDR3: CASSSFRDRGSKRPQYF
J: TRBJ2-5
V: TRBV7-9
D: TRBD1
size: -

DNA: TGTGCCAGCAGTTCGCTAAGAGAAAACGCCTTCCAAGAGACCCAGTACTTC
CDR3: CASSSLRENAFQETQYF
J: TRBJ2-5
V: TRBV27
D: -
size: -

DNA: TGTGCCAGCAGGACTGATAGCAATCAGCCCCAGCATTTT
CDR3: CASRTDSNQPQHF
J: TRBJ1-5
V: TRBV6-1
D: -
size: -

DNA: TGTGCCAGCAGTTCCGACGTCAGGGGGATCTATGGCTACACCTTC
CDR3: CASSSDVRGIYGYTF
J: TRBJ1-2
V: TRBV27
D: TRBD1
size: -

DNA: TGTGCCAGCAGCCCCGGCTCCTATGGCTACACCTTC
CDR3: CASSPGSYGYTF
J: TRBJ1-2
V: TRBV5-6
D: -
size: -